This T cell receptor (beta chain) was identified in a study of post-analysis software for immune sequencing data. Study-level findings and limits: Controls significantly exceeded multiple sclerosis patients in normalized Chao1 diversity.

Comments on this clonotype: What it binds is not known.

Built from TCR beta cDNA, the libraries had unique molecular identifiers in them. TCRdb used MiXCR to reprocess the PCR reads, holding one entry per CDR3 protein. Of around 710,000 distinct CDR3 sequences in the sample, just over 45% are singletons; the top ten hold roughly 4.9%. This TCR derives from a girl aged 5-17 years with multiple sclerosis. The sequencing input was blood.

CDR3 coding DNA: TGCAGCGTTGAACCATTCACAGATACGCAGTATTTT. It codes for CSVEPFTDTQYF. The chain carries TRBV29-1 and TRBJ2-3; no clear D gene. The germline V gene has CDR1 SQVTM and CDR2 ANQGSEA. The CDR3 spans 12 residues. Trimming took off 2 bases at V and 2 bases at J, with 5 bases between the two ends.